This passage covers 5 T cell receptor beta chains from one sample sequenced in a study of CD8 T cells in Susac syndrome. A quantity of about 0.5 to 1 ug RNA underwent reverse transcription using random hexamers. TCRdb recomputed calls from the immunoSEQ multiplex PCR reads with MiXCR, one row per CDR3 protein. The data show roughly 160,000 distinct CDR3 sequences, roughly 95% seen once. The sequencing sample was made of CD4+ T cells from PBMCs. These receptor sequences come from a human donor with Susac syndrome.

This sequence joins TRBV30 and TRBJ2-7; D possibly matches TRBD1 or TRBD2 (6 bases each). CDR3 length: 11 residues. Germline V CDR1 and CDR2: GTSNPN, SVGIG (reference sequence). V lost 3 bases and J 4 bases, leaving 7 bases between the germline ends. This CDR3 is CAWRGGYEQYF. For the CDR3, the DNA is TGTGCCTGGAGAGGGGGGTACGAGCAGTACTTC. The entire variable domain, with the rest obtained from reference TRBV30 and TRBJ2-7, is as follows: SQTIHQWPATLVQPVGSPLSLECTVEGTSNPNLYWYRQAAGRGLQLLFYSVGIGQISSEVPQNLSASRPQDRQFILSSKKLLLSDSGFYLCAWRGGYEQYFGPGTRLTVT.

The rearrangement uses TRBV4-3 and TRBJ2-1; D perhaps matches TRBD1 (6 bases). CDR3 size: 15 residues. With 0 bases removed from V and 3 bases from J, the gap between germline ends came to 9 bases. Germline-derived CDR1 and CDR2 are LGHNA and YSLEER. The CDR3 DNA follows: TGCGCCAGCAGCCAAGAGGGGGACAACTACAATGAGCAGTTCTTC. It yields the protein CASSQEGDNYNEQFF.

This chain uses TRBV5-6 with TRBJ1-2, with 12 bases fitting TRBD1. The ends lost 2 bases at V and 8 bases at J; junction bases unmatched: 4. This CDR3 has 14 residues. CDR1 SGHDT and CDR2 YYEEEE come from the germline V gene. As DNA, the CDR3 is TGTGCCAGCAGCTTAGGGGACAGGGGGCGAGGCTACACCTTC. Translated: CASSLGDRGRGYTF.

This rearrangement joins TRBV20-1 to TRBJ2-7, with D perhaps TRBD2 (5 bases). The CDR3 loop spans 10 amino acids. V shed 6 bases and J shed 5 bases, with 8 bases lying between them. Germline V gene lookup returns CDR1 DFQATT and CDR2 SNEGSKA (reference sequence). CDR3 sequence (DNA): TGCAGTGCCGAGAGGGACGAGCAGTACTTC. It specifies CSAERDEQYF.

The chain carries TRBV27 and TRBJ2-5, with 14 bases matching TRBD2. Germline V CDR1 and CDR2: MNHEY, SMNVEV (reference sequence). The CDR3 sequence is 16 residues long. V lost 5 bases to trimming and J lost 6 bases; unmatched junction nucleotides: 8. This CDR3 reads CASSARLAGGPKTQYF. The CDR3 DNA is TGTGCCAGCAGTGCCCGACTAGCGGGGGGGCCAAAGACCCAGTACTTC.